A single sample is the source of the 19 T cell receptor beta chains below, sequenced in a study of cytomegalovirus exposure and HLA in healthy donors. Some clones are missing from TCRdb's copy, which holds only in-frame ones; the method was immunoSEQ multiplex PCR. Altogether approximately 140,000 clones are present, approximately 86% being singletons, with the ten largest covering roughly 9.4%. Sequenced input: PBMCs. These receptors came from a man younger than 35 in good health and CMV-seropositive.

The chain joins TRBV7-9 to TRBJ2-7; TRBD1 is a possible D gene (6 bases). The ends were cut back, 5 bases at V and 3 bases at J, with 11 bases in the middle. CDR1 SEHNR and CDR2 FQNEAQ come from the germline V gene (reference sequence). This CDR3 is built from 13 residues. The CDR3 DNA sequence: TGTGCCAGCAGCGCCAAGACAGGCTACGAGCAGTACTTC. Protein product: CASSAKTGYEQYF. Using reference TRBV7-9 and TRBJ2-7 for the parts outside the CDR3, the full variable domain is DTGVSQNPRHKITKRGQNVTFRCDPISEHNRLYWYRQTLGQGPEFLTYFQNEAQLEKSRLLSDRFSAERPKGSFSTLEIQRTEQGDSAMYLCASSAKTGYEQYFGPGTRLTVT.

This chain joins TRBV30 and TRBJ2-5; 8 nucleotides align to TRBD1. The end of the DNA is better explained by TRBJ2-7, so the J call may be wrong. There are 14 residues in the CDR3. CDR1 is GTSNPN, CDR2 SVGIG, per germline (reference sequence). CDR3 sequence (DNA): TGTGCCTGGAGTTTGACAGGGGCTGCCTACGAGCAGTACTTC. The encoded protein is CAWSLTGAAYEQYF.

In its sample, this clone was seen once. The CDR3 here is CASSYMRGGTDTQYF. The CDR3 region has the DNA TGTGCCAGCAGTTACATGCGGGGGGGCACAGATACGCAGTATTTT. This rearrangement joins TRBV6-5 to TRBJ2-3; 8 nucleotides match TRBD2. The CDR3 runs 15 residues. Germline V gene lookup returns CDR1 MNHEY and CDR2 SVGAGI. J was trimmed by 1 base and V by 2 bases; bases with no gene match: 2.

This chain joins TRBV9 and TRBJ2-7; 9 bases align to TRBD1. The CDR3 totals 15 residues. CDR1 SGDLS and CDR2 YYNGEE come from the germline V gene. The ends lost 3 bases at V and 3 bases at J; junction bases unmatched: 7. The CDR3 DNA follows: TGTGCCAGCAGCGCCGGGACAGGGACCTTCTACGAGCAGTACTTC. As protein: CASSAGTGTFYEQYF.

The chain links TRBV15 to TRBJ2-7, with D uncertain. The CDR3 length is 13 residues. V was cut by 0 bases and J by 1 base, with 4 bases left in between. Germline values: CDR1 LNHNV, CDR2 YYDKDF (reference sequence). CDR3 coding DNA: TGTGCCACCAGCAGAGAATCTTCCTACGAGCAGTACTTC. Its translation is CATSRESSYEQYF.

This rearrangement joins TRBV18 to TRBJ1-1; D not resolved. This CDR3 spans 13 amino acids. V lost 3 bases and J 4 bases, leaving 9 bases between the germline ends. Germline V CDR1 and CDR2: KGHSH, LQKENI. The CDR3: CASSPKSGTEAFF. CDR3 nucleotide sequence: TGTGCCAGCTCACCCAAGTCCGGCACTGAAGCTTTCTTT.

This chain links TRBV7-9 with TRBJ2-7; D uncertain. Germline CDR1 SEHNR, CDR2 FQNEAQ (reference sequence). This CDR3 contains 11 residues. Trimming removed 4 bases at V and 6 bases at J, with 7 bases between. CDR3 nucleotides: TGTGCCAGCAGCTCCGCCGGCGAGCAGTACTTC. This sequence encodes CASSSAGEQYF.

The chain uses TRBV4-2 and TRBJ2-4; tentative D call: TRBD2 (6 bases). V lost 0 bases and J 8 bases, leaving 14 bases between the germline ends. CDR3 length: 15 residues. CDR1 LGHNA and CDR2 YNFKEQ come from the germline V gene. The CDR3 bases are TGTGCCAGCAGCCAAGATGGCGGGGAGCGGGACATTCAGTACTTC. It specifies CASSQDGGERDIQYF.

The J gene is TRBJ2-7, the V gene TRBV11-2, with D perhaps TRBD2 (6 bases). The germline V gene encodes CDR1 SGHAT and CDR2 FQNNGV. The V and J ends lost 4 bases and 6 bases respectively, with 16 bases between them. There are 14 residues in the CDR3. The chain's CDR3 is CASSSTTSGLEQYF. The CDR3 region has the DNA TGTGCCAGCAGCTCCACTACGTCGGGACTCGAGCAGTACTTC.

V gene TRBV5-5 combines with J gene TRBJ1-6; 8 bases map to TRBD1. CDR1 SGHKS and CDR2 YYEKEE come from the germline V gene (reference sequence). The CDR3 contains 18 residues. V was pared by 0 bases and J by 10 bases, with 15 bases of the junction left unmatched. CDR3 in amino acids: CASSLGPGWAGGRSPLHF. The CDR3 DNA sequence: TGTGCCAGCAGCTTGGGTCCGGGTTGGGCAGGGGGCAGGTCACCCCTCCACTTT. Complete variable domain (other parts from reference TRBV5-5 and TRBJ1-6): DAGVTQSPTHLIKTRGQQVTLRCSPISGHKSVSWYQQVLGQGPQFIFQYYEKEERGRGNFPDRFSARQFPNYSSELNVNALLLGDSALYLCASSLGPGWAGGRSPLHFGNGTRLTVT.

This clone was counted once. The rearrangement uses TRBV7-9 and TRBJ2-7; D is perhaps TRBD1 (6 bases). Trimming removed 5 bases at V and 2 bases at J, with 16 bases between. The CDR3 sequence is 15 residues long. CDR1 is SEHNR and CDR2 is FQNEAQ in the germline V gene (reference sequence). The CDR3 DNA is TGTGCCAGCAGCCAGGGGAGTACAGAAACCTACGAGCAGTACTTC. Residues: CASSQGSTETYEQYF.

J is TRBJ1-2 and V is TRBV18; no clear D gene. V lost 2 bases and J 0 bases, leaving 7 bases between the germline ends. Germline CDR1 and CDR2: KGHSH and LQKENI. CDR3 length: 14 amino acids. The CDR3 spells CASSPTTSNYGYTF. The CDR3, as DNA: TGTGCCAGCTCACCAACTACTTCTAACTATGGCTACACCTTC.

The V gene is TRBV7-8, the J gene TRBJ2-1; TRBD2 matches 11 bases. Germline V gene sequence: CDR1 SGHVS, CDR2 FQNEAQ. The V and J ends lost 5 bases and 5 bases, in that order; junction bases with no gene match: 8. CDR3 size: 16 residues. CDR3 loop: CASSPRLAGTNNEQFF. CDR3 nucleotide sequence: TGTGCCAGCAGCCCCCGACTAGCGGGGACTAACAATGAGCAGTTCTTC.

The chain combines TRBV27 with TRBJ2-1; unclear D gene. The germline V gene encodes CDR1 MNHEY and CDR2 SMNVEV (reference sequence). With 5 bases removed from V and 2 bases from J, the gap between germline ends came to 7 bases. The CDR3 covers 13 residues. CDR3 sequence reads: CASSDDTYNEQFF. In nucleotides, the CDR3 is TGTGCCAGCAGTGACGACACCTACAATGAGCAGTTCTTC.

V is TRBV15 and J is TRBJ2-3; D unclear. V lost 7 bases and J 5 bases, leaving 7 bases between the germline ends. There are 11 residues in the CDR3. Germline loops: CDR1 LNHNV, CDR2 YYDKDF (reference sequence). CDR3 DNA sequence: TGTGCCACCACTTCAGGAGATACGCAGTATTTT. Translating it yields CATTSGDTQYF. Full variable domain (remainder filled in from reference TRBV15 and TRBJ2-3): DAMVIQNPRYQVTQFGKPVTLSCSQTLNHNVMYWYQQKSSQAPKLLFHYYDKDFNNEADTPDNFQSRRPNTSFCFLDIRSPGLGDTAMYLCATTSGDTQYFGPGTRLTVL.

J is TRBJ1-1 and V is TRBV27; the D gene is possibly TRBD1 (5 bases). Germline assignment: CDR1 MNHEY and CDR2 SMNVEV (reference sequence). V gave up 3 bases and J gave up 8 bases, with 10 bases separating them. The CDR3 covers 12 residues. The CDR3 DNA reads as TGTGCCAGCAGTTTTTTTGGGGGGGAAGCTTTCTTT. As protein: CASSFFGGEAFF.

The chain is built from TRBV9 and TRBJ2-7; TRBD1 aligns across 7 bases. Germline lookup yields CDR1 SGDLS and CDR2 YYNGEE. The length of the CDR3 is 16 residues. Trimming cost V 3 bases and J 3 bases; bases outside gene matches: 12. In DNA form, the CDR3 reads TGTGCCAGCAGCGCCAGGACAGGATCAACGTTCTACGAGCAGTACTTC. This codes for CASSARTGSTFYEQYF.

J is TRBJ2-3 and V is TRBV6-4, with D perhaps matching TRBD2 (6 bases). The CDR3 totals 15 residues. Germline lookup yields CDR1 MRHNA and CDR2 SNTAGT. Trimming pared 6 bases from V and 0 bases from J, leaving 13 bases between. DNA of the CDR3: TGTGCCAGCAGCCCCGGGGGTGCTAGCACAGATACGCAGTATTTT. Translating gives CASSPGGASTDTQYF.

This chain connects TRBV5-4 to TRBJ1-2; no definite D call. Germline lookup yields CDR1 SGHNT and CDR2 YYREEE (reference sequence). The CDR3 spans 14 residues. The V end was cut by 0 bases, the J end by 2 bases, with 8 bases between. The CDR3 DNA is TGTGCCAGCAGCTTGGCCGGTCAAAACTATGGCTACACCTTC. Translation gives CASSLAGQNYGYTF.